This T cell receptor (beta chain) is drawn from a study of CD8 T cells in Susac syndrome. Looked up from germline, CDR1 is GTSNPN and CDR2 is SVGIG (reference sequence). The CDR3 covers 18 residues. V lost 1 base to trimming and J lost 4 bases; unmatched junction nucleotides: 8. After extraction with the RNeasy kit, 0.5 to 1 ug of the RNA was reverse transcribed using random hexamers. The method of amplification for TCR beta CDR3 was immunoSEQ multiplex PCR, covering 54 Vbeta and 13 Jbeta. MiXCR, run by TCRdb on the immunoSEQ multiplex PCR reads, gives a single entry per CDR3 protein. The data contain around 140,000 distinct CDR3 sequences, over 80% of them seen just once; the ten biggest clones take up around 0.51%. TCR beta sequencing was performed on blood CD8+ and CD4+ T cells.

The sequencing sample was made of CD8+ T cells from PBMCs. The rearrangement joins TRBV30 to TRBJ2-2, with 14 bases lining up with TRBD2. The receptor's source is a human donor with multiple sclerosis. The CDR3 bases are TGTGCCTGGAGTGGTATGGGACTAGCGGGAGTTTCCACCGGGGAGCTGTTTTTT. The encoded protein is CAWSGMGLAGVSTGELFF.